A selection of T cell receptor beta chains follows, all from one sample in a study of T cells in Graves' hyperthyroidism and ophthalmopathy. TCRdb re-called the multiplex PCR reads with MiXCR, one entry per CDR3 protein. The table includes 450,000 to 600,000 distinct CDR3 sequences, just under 20% detected once. Sequences were obtained from blood. The receptors here all came from a man aged 40-55 years with Graves' ophthalmopathy. CDR3s include the opening cysteine and the closing phenylalanine or tryptophan. A D gene is named only where the DNA matches it firmly. Only part of the rows carry a size: once, few, many, or a class if the clone is expanded.

V gene: TRBV6-1; clone size: NA; D gene: NA; J gene: TRBJ1-1; CDR3 protein: CASQAGKVGAFF; CDR3 DNA: TGTGCCAGCCAAGCGGGGAAGGTGGGAGCTTTCTTT
V gene: TRBV12-3/TRBV12-4; clone size: many; D gene: NA; J gene: TRBJ1-1; CDR3 protein: CASSQGTSSLGDTEAFF; CDR3 DNA: TGTGCCAGCAGCCAAGGGACAAGCTCACTCGGGGACACTGAAGCTTTCTTT
V gene: TRBV20-1; clone size: NA; D gene: TRBD1; J gene: TRBJ1-1; CDR3 protein: CSASQVQGPEAFF; CDR3 DNA: TGCAGTGCTTCCCAAGTACAGGGGCCTGAAGCTTTCTTT
V gene: TRBV5-1; clone size: many; D gene: TRBD1; J gene: TRBJ2-7; CDR3 protein: CASRDSTYEQYF; CDR3 DNA: TGTGCCAGCAGGGACAGCACCTACGAGCAGTACTTC
V gene: TRBV7-9; clone size: NA; D gene: NA; J gene: TRBJ2-1; CDR3 protein: CASSLEWTDNEQFF; CDR3 DNA: TGTGCCAGCAGCTTAGAATGGACAGACAATGAGCAGTTCTTC
V gene: TRBV9; clone size: few; D gene: NA; J gene: TRBJ2-2; CDR3 protein: CASSGDRTFTGELFF; CDR3 DNA: TGTGCCAGCAGCGGAGACAGGACCTTCACCGGGGAGCTGTTTTTT
V gene: TRBV6-1; clone size: NA; D gene: NA; J gene: TRBJ2-7; CDR3 protein: CASSLHSGFSYEQYF; CDR3 DNA: TGTGCCAGCAGCCTACATTCAGGGTTCTCCTACGAGCAGTACTTC
V gene: TRBV10-3; clone size: NA; D gene: NA; J gene: TRBJ2-5; CDR3 protein: CATTHSTGSKRTQYF; CDR3 DNA: TGTGCCACCACTCACTCCACAGGGAGTAAGAGAACCCAGTACTTC
V gene: TRBV20-1; clone size: NA; D gene: TRBD1; J gene: TRBJ1-2; CDR3 protein: CSARRQGPAGNGGYTF; CDR3 DNA: TGCAGTGCTAGGCGACAGGGGCCCGCGGGGAACGGTGGCTACACCTTC
V gene: TRBV24-1; clone size: few; D gene: NA; J gene: TRBJ2-5; CDR3 protein: CATSVGGLETQYF; CDR3 DNA: TGTGCCACCAGTGTGGGAGGCCTGGAGACCCAGTACTTC
V gene: TRBV15; clone size: NA; D gene: TRBD1; J gene: TRBJ1-1; CDR3 protein: CATSRETGVRAEAFF; CDR3 DNA: TGTGCCACCAGCAGGGAAACAGGGGTCAGGGCTGAAGCTTTCTTT
V gene: TRBV7-2; clone size: few; D gene: NA; J gene: TRBJ2-3; CDR3 protein: CASSLVRAFPTDTQYF; CDR3 DNA: TGTGCCAGCAGCTTAGTTCGGGCCTTCCCCACAGATACGCAGTATTTT
V gene: TRBV19; clone size: NA; D gene: NA; J gene: TRBJ2-3; CDR3 protein: CASSIQGRGRTDTQYF; CDR3 DNA: TGTGCCAGTAGTATTCAGGGCCGGGGACGCACAGATACGCAGTATTTT
V gene: TRBV19; clone size: NA; D gene: NA; J gene: TRBJ2-3; CDR3 protein: CASRHTGSPTDTQYF; CDR3 DNA: TGTGCCAGCCGTCATACAGGGAGCCCCACAGATACGCAGTATTTT
V gene: TRBV9; clone size: few; D gene: NA; J gene: TRBJ2-1; CDR3 protein: CASSHGDSYNEQFF; CDR3 DNA: TGTGCCAGCAGTCACGGCGACTCCTACAATGAGCAGTTCTTC
V gene: TRBV7-3; clone size: few; D gene: NA; J gene: TRBJ2-1; CDR3 protein: CASSPGGGDEQFF; CDR3 DNA: TGTGCCAGCAGCCCCGGGGGCGGGGATGAGCAGTTCTTC
V gene: TRBV19; clone size: NA; D gene: TRBD2; J gene: TRBJ2-3; CDR3 protein: CASSILGLDLPDTQYF; CDR3 DNA: TGTGCCAGTAGTATACTCGGACTAGATCTCCCAGATACGCAGTATTTT
V gene: TRBV7-8; clone size: many; D gene: TRBD2; J gene: TRBJ2-7; CDR3 protein: CASSSDSGGALYEQYF; CDR3 DNA: TGTGCCAGCAGCTCTGATAGCGGGGGGGCTCTATACGAGCAGTACTTC